Each of the 18 T cell receptor beta chains below was sequenced from the same sample in a study of CD8+CD57+ T cells in acquired aplastic anemia. Both TCR beta VDJ combination and CDR3 sequence profiling were carried out. Genomic DNA was the template for this profiling. TCRdb redid the calling of the reads with MiXCR, one entry per CDR3 protein. The sample contains tens of thousands of distinct CDR3 sequences, 40% to 55% of which appear only once. The sequencing sample was made of sorted CD4+, CD8+, or CD8+CD57+ T cells (not recorded which) from PBMCs. Receptors were obtained from a human donor in good health, serving as a control.

This clonotype was seen a handful of times. The J gene is TRBJ2-7, the V gene TRBV29-1; TRBD1 matches 7 bases. The CDR3 length is 14 residues. Germline V gene sequence: CDR1 SQVTM, CDR2 ANQGSEA. The V segment lost 4 bases and the J segment 2 bases; nucleotides outside the gene matches: 8. CDR3 amino acids: CSVVGAGTAYEQYF. Here the CDR3 DNA reads TGCAGCGTTGTGGGAGCCGGGACAGCCTACGAGCAGTACTTC.

The rearrangement links TRBV15 to TRBJ2-1; 8 bases agree with TRBD1. The CDR3 has 14 residues. V gave up 3 bases and J gave up 6 bases; unmatched junction bases: 4. Germline loops: CDR1 LNHNV, CDR2 YYDKDF (reference sequence). CDR3 loop: CATSRVTGGNEQFF. CDR3 coding DNA: TGTGCCACCAGCAGGGTTACAGGGGGCAATGAGCAGTTCTTC.

The chain links TRBV10-3 to TRBJ1-4; maybe TRBD1 (5 bases). V was trimmed by 6 bases and J by 7 bases, leaving 9 bases between them. This CDR3 is built from 12 residues. Germline loops: CDR1 ENHRY, CDR2 SYGVKD. The CDR3 region has the DNA TGTGCCATCAGGGCAGACAGTGAAAAACTGTTTTTT. It specifies CAIRADSEKLFF.

In this sample, this clonotype turned up a few times. The rearrangement uses TRBV18 and TRBJ2-7, with 10 bases identical to TRBD2. There are 20 residues in the CDR3. Germline CDR1 reads KGHSH; CDR2 reads LQKENI. V was pared by 3 bases and J by 0 bases, with 17 bases of the junction left unmatched. The CDR3, as DNA: TGTGCCAGCTCACCCATGAAAGGGGCTAGCGGGAGTCTCAACTCCTACGAGCAGTACTTC. Translating it yields CASSPMKGASGSLNSYEQYF.

Points on this clonotype: A much larger clone lies one base from this, so it may be a read error. This chain uses TRBV30 with TRBJ2-7; D is perhaps TRBD1 or TRBD2 (5 bases each). V lost 2 bases to trimming and J lost 5 bases, with 10 bases between them. This CDR3 is built from 12 residues. Germline CDR1 GTSNPN, CDR2 SVGIG (reference sequence). CDR3 DNA sequence: TGTGCCTGGAGTTACGGGGCAAACGAGCAGTACTTC. It specifies CAWSYGANEQYF.

This clonotype was observed at least ten times. V usage is TRBV24-1 and J usage is TRBJ2-1, with D unresolved. The CDR3 has 13 residues. Germline CDR1 reads KGHDR; CDR2 reads SFDVKD. Trimming left V 3 bases short and J 8 bases short, with 10 bases between. In nucleotides, the CDR3 is TGTGCCACCAGTGATCTGACTGGACATGAGCAGTTCTTC. This sequence encodes CATSDLTGHEQFF.

The gene calls are TRBV11-3 and TRBJ2-1, with 10 bases fitting TRBD2. The CDR3 covers 13 residues. Losses at the gene ends were 8 bases for V and 9 bases for J; bases not matched to a gene: 7. Germline V gives CDR1 SGHNT, CDR2 YENEEA. In DNA, the CDR3 is TGTGCCAGCGGGCCCGTAGCGGGGGGTGAGCAGTTCTTC. It specifies CASGPVAGGEQFF. The complete variable domain, with remaining parts taken from reference TRBV11-3 and TRBJ2-1, reads EAGVVQSPRYKIIEKKQPVAFWCNPISGHNTLYWYLQNLGQGPELLIRYENEEAVDDSQLPKDRFSAERLKGVDSTLKIQPAELGDSAVYLCASGPVAGGEQFFGPGTRLTVL.

In this sample, this clonotype turned up once. CDR3 loop: CASSSQTGTGNSPLHF. In DNA form, the CDR3 reads TGTGCCAGCAGCTCTCAGACCGGGACGGGTAATTCACCCCTCCACTTT. The chain joins TRBV9 to TRBJ1-6, with D perhaps matching TRBD1 (5 bases). V dropped 4 bases and J dropped 6 bases, with 17 bases sitting between them. The CDR3 loop spans 16 amino acids. Germline values: CDR1 SGDLS, CDR2 YYNGEE.

V usage is TRBV10-2 and J usage is TRBJ2-7; D is unclear. The CDR3 has 15 amino acids. The germline V gene encodes CDR1 WSHSY and CDR2 SAAADI. V lost 7 bases and J 4 bases, leaving 20 bases between the germline ends. CDR3 nucleotides: TGCGCCAGCACTGCCCCTGGGTATGGGGTATACGAGCAGTACTTC. It codes for CASTAPGYGVYEQYF.

The chain couples TRBV13 to TRBJ2-7; tentatively, D is TRBD1 or TRBD2 (6 bases each). This CDR3 region has 14 residues. Trimming stripped 1 base from V and 7 bases from J, with 14 bases between. Germline V gene sequence: CDR1 PRHDT, CDR2 FYEKMQ (reference sequence). The CDR3 region is CASSLAGGVGEQYF. The DNA for the CDR3 is TGTGCCAGCAGCTTAGCCGGGGGCGTAGGGGAGCAGTACTTC.

This clonotype was found many times. The chain couples TRBV24-1 to TRBJ1-2, with D perhaps TRBD1 (6 bases). The germline V gene encodes CDR1 KGHDR and CDR2 SFDVKD. The CDR3 is made up of 11 amino acids. The V end lost 10 bases, the J end lost 3 bases, and 8 bases lay between the germline ends. In DNA form, the CDR3 reads TGTGCCACGGAGGGGGACTATGGCTACACCTTC. It specifies CATEGDYGYTF.

This clonotype turned up a few times. The chain couples TRBV6-1 to TRBJ1-6; D is unresolved. Trimming shortened V by 0 bases and J by 5 bases, and 11 bases separated the two germline ends. CDR3 length: 16 residues. Per the germline V gene, CDR1 is MNHNS and CDR2 is SASEGT. The CDR3 coding sequence is TGTGCCAGCAGTGAAGCGCTAGGATTTAATAATTCACCCCTCCACTTT. It specifies CASSEALGFNNSPLHF.

The chain joins TRBV6-1 to TRBJ1-2; TRBD1 matches 8 bases. After removal of 5 bases from V and 0 bases from J, the junction contained 5 bases not matched to a gene. Per germline, CDR1 MNHNS and CDR2 SASEGT. The CDR3 sequence is 15 residues long. CDR3 DNA: TGTGCCAGCAGTATCGGACAGGGACCTAACTATGGCTACACCTTC. Translated, it gives CASSIGQGPNYGYTF.

The chain carries TRBV13 and TRBJ2-5; possible D gene TRBD2, 6 bases. Germline CDR1 reads PRHDT; CDR2 reads FYEKMQ (reference sequence). Trimming cost V 2 bases and J 1 base, with 20 bases left between them. This CDR3 is built from 18 residues. This CDR3 is CASSLFSTSSPLQETQYF. Here the CDR3 DNA reads TGTGCCAGCAGCTTATTTTCGACTAGTAGTCCCCTCCAAGAGACCCAGTACTTC.

This clonotype occurred many times. This chain connects TRBV20-1 to TRBJ1-1; 8 positions match TRBD1. The CDR3 loop spans 14 amino acids. CDR1 is DFQATT, CDR2 SNEGSKA, per germline (reference sequence). After removal of 3 bases from V and 11 bases from J, the junction contained 14 bases not matched to a gene. The CDR3 sequence is CSASGLQGASDAFF. As DNA, the CDR3 is TGCAGTGCTAGTGGTCTCCAGGGGGCATCGGACGCTTTCTTT.

The chain is built from TRBV2 and TRBJ1-6; TRBD1 is a possible D gene (6 bases). V lost 7 bases and J 10 bases, leaving 14 bases between the germline ends. CDR3 length: 13 amino acids. In germline, CDR1 is SNHLY, CDR2 FYNNEI. The CDR3 DNA sequence: TGTGCCAGCACGACAGGCCGAGGGTCACCCCTCCACTTT. Its protein is CASTTGRGSPLHF.

Here the CDR3 reads CASSPAGGGYGYTF. The CDR3 bases are TGTGCCAGCAGCCCTGCGGGGGGTGGTTATGGCTACACCTTC. V is TRBV7-9 and J is TRBJ1-2; TRBD1 is a possible D gene (5 bases). Looked up from germline, CDR1 is SEHNR and CDR2 is FQNEAQ (reference sequence). V was clipped by 5 bases and J by 5 bases, with 15 bases between them. This CDR3 is built from 14 residues.

A remark on this clonotype: A junction boundary mismatches the germline segment, possibly from a read error. This chain uses TRBV7-2 with TRBJ1-6; D gene unclear. CDR1 is SGHTA, CDR2 FQGNSA, per germline. The CDR3 is 11 residues long. CDR3 in amino acids: CASSINYEQYF. For the CDR3, the DNA is TGTGCCAGCAGCATTAACTACGAGCAGTACTTT.